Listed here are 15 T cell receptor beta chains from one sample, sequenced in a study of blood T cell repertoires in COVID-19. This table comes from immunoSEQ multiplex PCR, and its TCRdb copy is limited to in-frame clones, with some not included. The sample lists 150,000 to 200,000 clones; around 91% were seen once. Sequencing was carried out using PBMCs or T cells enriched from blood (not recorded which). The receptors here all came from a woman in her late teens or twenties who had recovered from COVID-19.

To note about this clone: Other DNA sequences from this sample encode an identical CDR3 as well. In DNA form, the CDR3 reads TGTGCCAGCAGTCGCACTAGCGGATACAATGAGCAGTTCTTC. Translated, it gives CASSRTSGYNEQFF. The chain links TRBV27 to TRBJ2-1; TRBD2 agrees at 8 bases. CDR3 length equals 14 residues. CDR1 is MNHEY, CDR2 SMNVEV, per germline (reference sequence). Unmatched junction bases numbered 4, after V lost 5 bases and J lost 4 bases.

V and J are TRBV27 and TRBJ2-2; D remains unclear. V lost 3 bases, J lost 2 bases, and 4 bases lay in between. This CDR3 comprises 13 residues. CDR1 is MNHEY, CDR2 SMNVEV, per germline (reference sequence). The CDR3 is CASSFPNTGELFF. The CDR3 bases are TGTGCCAGCAGTTTCCCAAACACCGGGGAGCTGTTTTTT.

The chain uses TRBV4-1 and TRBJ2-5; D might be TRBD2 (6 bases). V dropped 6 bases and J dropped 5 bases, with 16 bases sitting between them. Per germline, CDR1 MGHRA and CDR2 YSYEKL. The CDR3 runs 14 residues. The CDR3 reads CASSAGGARETQYF. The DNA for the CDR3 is TGCGCCAGCAGTGCCGGGGGAGCGAGGGAGACCCAGTACTTC.

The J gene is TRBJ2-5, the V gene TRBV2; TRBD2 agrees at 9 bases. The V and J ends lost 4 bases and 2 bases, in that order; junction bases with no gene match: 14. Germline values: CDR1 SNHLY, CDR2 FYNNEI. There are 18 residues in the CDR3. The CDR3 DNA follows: TGTGCCAGCAGTGGTTTAGCGGGAGACAACGTACTTCAAGAGACCCAGTACTTC. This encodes CASSGLAGDNVLQETQYF.

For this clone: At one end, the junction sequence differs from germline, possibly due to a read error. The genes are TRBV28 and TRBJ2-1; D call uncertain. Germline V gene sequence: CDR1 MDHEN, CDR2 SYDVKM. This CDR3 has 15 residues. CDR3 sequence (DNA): TGTGCCAGCACTTTAGGTGGGCAGGTAGACAATGAGCAGTTCTTC. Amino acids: CASTLGGQVDNEQFF.

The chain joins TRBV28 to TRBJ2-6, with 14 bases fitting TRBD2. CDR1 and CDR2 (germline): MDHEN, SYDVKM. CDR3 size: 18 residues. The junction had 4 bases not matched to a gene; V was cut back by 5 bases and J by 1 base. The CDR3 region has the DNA TGTGCCAGCAGTAAGGGACTAGCGGGAGTATCTGGGGCCAACGTCCTGACTTTC. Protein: CASSKGLAGVSGANVLTF. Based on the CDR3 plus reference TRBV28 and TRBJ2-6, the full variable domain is DVKVTQSSRYLVKRTGEKVFLECVQDMDHENMFWYRQDPGLGLRLIYFSYDVKMKEKGDIPEGYSVSREKKERFSLILESASTNQTSMYLCASSKGLAGVSGANVLTFGAGSRLTVL.

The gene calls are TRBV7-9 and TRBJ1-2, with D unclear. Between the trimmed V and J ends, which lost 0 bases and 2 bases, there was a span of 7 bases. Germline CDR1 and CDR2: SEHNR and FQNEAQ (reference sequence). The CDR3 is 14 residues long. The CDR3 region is CASSLAILNYGYTF. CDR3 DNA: TGTGCCAGCAGCTTAGCCATACTCAACTATGGCTACACCTTC.

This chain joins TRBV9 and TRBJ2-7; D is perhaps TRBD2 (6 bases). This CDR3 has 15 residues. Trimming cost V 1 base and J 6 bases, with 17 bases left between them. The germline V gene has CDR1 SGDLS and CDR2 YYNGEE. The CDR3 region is CASSVRLASDCEQYF. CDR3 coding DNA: TGTGCCAGCAGCGTACGGCTAGCGTCTGATTGCGAGCAGTACTTC.

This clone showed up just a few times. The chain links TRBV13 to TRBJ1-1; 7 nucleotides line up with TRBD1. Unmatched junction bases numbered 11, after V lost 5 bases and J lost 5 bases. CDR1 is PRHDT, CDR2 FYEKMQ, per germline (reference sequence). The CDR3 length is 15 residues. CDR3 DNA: TGTGCCAGCAGCCCCACCTACAGGGGTGGGACTGAAGCTTTCTTT. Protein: CASSPTYRGGTEAFF.

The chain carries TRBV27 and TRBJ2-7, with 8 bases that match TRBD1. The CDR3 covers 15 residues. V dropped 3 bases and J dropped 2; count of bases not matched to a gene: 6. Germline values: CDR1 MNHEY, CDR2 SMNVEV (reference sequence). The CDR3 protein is CASSLQDRVTYEQYF. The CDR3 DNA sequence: TGTGCCAGCAGTTTGCAGGACAGGGTAACCTACGAGCAGTACTTC.

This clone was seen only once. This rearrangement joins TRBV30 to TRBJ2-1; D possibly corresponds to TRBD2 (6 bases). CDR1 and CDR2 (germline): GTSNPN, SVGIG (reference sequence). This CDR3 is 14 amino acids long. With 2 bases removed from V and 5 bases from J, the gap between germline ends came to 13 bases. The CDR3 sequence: CAWSLLAAHNEQFF. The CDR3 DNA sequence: TGTGCCTGGAGTCTGTTAGCGGCGCACAATGAGCAGTTCTTC.

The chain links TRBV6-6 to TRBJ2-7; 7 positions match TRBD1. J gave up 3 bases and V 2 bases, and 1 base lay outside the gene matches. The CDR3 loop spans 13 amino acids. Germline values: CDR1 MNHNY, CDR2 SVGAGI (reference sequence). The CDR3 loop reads CASSYRDSYEQYF. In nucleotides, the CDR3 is TGTGCCAGCAGTTACAGGGACAGCTACGAGCAGTACTTC.

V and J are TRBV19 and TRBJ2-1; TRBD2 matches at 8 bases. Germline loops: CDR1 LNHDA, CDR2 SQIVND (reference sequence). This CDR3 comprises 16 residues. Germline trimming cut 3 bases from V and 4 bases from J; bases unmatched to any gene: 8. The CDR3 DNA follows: TGTGCCAGTAGTATGACAACGGGAGGGCCTTACAATGAGCAGTTCTTC. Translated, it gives CASSMTTGGPYNEQFF.

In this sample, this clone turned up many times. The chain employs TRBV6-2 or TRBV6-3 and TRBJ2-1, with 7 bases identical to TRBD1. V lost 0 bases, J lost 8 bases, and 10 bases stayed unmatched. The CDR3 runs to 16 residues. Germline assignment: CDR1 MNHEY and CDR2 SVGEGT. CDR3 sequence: CASSYSTPDRDDEQFF. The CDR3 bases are TGTGCCAGCAGTTACTCGACCCCCGACAGGGACGATGAGCAGTTCTTC.

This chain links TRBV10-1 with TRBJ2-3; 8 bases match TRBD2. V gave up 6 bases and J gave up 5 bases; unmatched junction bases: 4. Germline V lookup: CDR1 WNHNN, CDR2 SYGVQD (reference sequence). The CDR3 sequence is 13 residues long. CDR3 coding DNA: TGCGCCAGCAGCGGGAGGGCCAGAGATACGCAGTATTTT. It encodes CASSGRARDTQYF.